The rows below give T cell receptor beta chains drawn from one sample of a study of T cells in Graves' hyperthyroidism and ophthalmopathy. MiXCR, run by TCRdb on the multiplex PCR reads, gives a single entry per CDR3 protein. The sample lists under 250,000 distinct CDR3 sequences; 15% to 20% were seen once. The sequenced sample was blood. These TCRs come from a man in his fifties with Graves' hyperthyroidism. Each CDR3 is given with its conserved first and last residue. D genes are given only for firm matches. A row's size may be missing; if present it is once, few, many or a size class.

len: 15; abundance: NA; d_gene: NA; v_gene: TRBV5-8; j_gene: TRBJ1-2; CDR3nt: TGTGCCAGCAGCTTGGGAGGGGTCGGTGACTATGGCTACGCCTTC; CDR3aa: CASSLGGVGDYGYAF
len: 16; abundance: many; d_gene: NA; v_gene: TRBV30; j_gene: TRBJ2-7; CDR3nt: TGTGCCTGGAGTCTTTTTGGGGGGCCGGGGACCTACGAGCAGTACTTC; CDR3aa: CAWSLFGGPGTYEQYF
len: 15; abundance: many; d_gene: TRBD1; v_gene: TRBV7-2; j_gene: TRBJ2-1; CDR3nt: TGTGCCAGCAGCGAGCGACAGGGTGGCTACAATGAGCAGTTCTTC; CDR3aa: CASSERQGGYNEQFF
len: 14; abundance: few; d_gene: TRBD2; v_gene: TRBV7-2; j_gene: TRBJ2-7; CDR3nt: TGTGCCAGCAGCTTAGGTAGCGGGGAGAGGGAGCAGTACTTC; CDR3aa: CASSLGSGEREQYF
len: 17; abundance: many; d_gene: TRBD2; v_gene: TRBV2; j_gene: TRBJ2-7; CDR3nt: TGTGCCAGCCACCCCGGGACTAGCGGGAGGTCCTCCTACGAGCAGTACTTC; CDR3aa: CASHPGTSGRSSYEQYF
len: 15; abundance: many; d_gene: TRBD1; v_gene: TRBV7-2; j_gene: TRBJ2-1; CDR3nt: TGTGCCAGCAGCTCGTCCGGGACAGCCTACAATGAGCAGTTCTTC; CDR3aa: CASSSSGTAYNEQFF
len: 16; abundance: many; d_gene: NA; v_gene: TRBV6-1; j_gene: TRBJ2-1; CDR3nt: TGTGCCAGCAGTGAGAGGAGGTGGGGAGGATACAATGAGCAGTTCTTC; CDR3aa: CASSERRWGGYNEQFF
len: 14; abundance: NA; d_gene: TRBD1; v_gene: TRBV28; j_gene: TRBJ1-5; CDR3nt: TGTGCCAGCCGACTCAGGACAGGGAATCAGCCCCAGCATTTT; CDR3aa: CASRLRTGNQPQHF
len: 16; abundance: many; d_gene: TRBD2; v_gene: TRBV28; j_gene: TRBJ2-7; CDR3nt: TGTGCCAGCAGCTTCCCGACTAGCCGAGAGTCCTACGAGCAGTACTTC; CDR3aa: CASSFPTSRESYEQYF
len: 13; abundance: NA; d_gene: TRBD1; v_gene: TRBV28; j_gene: TRBJ1-1; CDR3nt: TGTGCCAGCAGAGACAGGGGGAACACTGAAGCTTTCTTT; CDR3aa: CASRDRGNTEAFF
len: 21; abundance: many; d_gene: TRBD2; v_gene: TRBV12-3/TRBV12-4; j_gene: TRBJ2-3; CDR3nt: TGTGCCAGCAGTTTAGCGCTAACAAGGAGACTAGCGGGAGGAAACACAGATACGCAGTATTTT; CDR3aa: CASSLALTRRLAGGNTDTQYF
len: 16; abundance: many; d_gene: TRBD2; v_gene: TRBV6-2/TRBV6-3; j_gene: TRBJ2-2; CDR3nt: TGTGCCAGCAGAGGGGGACTAGCGGGAGCCACCGGGGAGCTGTTTTTT; CDR3aa: CASRGGLAGATGELFF
len: 15; abundance: few; d_gene: NA; v_gene: TRBV7-9; j_gene: TRBJ2-5; CDR3nt: TGTGCCAGCAGCTTAGAATTGGGTTTTAAAGAGACCCAGTACTTC; CDR3aa: CASSLELGFKETQYF
len: 15; abundance: many; d_gene: TRBD1; v_gene: TRBV4-3; j_gene: TRBJ2-7; CDR3nt: TGCGCCAGCAGCAACCCGGGACAGGGGGTCGTCGAGCAGTACTTC; CDR3aa: CASSNPGQGVVEQYF
len: 15; abundance: few; d_gene: NA; v_gene: TRBV4-1; j_gene: TRBJ2-2; CDR3nt: TGCGCCAGCAGCCAATTTGCGGGTTCGGCCGGGGAGCTGTTTTTT; CDR3aa: CASSQFAGSAGELFF
len: 15; abundance: few; d_gene: NA; v_gene: TRBV5-1; j_gene: TRBJ1-4; CDR3nt: TGCGCCAGCAGCTTGGATGATCGGCCGAATGAAAAACTGTTTTTT; CDR3aa: CASSLDDRPNEKLFF
len: 18; abundance: few; d_gene: NA; v_gene: TRBV4-2; j_gene: TRBJ2-2; CDR3nt: TGTGCCAGCAGCCAAGACGTTCGAGTAGCGCCGAACACCGGGGAGCTGTTTTTT; CDR3aa: CASSQDVRVAPNTGELFF
len: 11; abundance: few; d_gene: NA; v_gene: TRBV30; j_gene: TRBJ2-7; CDR3nt: TGTGCCTGGAGTCTAAACTACGAGCAGTACTTC; CDR3aa: CAWSLNYEQYF